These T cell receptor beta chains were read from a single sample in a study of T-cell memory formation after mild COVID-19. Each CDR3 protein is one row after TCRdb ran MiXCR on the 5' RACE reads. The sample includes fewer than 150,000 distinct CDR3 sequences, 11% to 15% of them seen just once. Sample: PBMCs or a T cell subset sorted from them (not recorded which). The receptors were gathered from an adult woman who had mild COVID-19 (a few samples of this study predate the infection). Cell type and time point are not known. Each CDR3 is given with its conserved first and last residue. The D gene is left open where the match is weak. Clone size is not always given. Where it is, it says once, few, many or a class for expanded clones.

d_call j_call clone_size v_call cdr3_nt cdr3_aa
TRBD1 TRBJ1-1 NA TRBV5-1 TGCGCCAGCAGCCCACAGGGGGCCACTGAAGCTTTCTTT CASSPQGATEAFF
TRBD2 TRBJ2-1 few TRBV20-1 TGCAGTGCTCGAAGTTCAGCGGGGCCGGAGCAGTTCTTC CSARSSAGPEQFF
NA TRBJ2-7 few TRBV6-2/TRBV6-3 TGTGCCACGACGTTGGGCACCACCTACGAGCAGTACTTC CATTLGTTYEQYF
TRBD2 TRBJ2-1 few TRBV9 TGTGCCAGCAGCGTAGAGCGGGAGGGGAGGCATGAGCAGTTCTTC CASSVEREGRHEQFF
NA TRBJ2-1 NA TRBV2 TGTGCCAGCAGTGAATCGCTAGCGCCTGAGCAGTTCTTC CASSESLAPEQFF
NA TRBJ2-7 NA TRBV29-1 TGCAGCGTTGCGGCCGAGCAGTACTTC CSVAAEQYF
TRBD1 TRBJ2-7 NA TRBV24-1 TGTGCCACCAGTGACCAAGGGACAGGGAACTCCTACGAGCAGTACTTC CATSDQGTGNSYEQYF
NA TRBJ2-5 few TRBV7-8 TGTGCCAGCAGCCTGCCTGTGTTACAAGAGACCCAGTACTTC CASSLPVLQETQYF
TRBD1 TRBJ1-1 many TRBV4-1 TGCGCCAGCAGCCCCACGAACCTACAGGGGATGAACACTGAAGCTTTCTTT CASSPTNLQGMNTEAFF
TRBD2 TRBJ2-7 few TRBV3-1 TGTGCCAGCAGCGGACGGGGAGGGCAACTCTACGAGCAGTACTTC CASSGRGGQLYEQYF
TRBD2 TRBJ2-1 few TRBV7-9 TGTGCCAGCAGCACTACCCTAGCGGGAGTCAACAATGAGCAGTTCTTC CASSTTLAGVNNEQFF
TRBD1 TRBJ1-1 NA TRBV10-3 TGTGCCATCAGTACGACAGGGGTGGGGACTGAAGCTTTCTTT CAISTTGVGTEAFF
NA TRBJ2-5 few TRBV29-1 TGCAGCGGGGAGTCGGGGATCCAAGAGACCCAGTACTTC CSGESGIQETQYF
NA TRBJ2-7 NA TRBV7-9 TGTGCCAGCAGCTTAACAGGGCCAAACTACGAGCAGTACTTC CASSLTGPNYEQYF
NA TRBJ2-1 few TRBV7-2 TGTGCCAGCAGCCTCGGGGTGAGCTCCTACAATGAGCAGTTCTTC CASSLGVSSYNEQFF
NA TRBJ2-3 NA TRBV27 TGTGCCAGCACCCCAGGGGGGATCCTGTATACGCAGTATTTT CASTPGGILYTQYF
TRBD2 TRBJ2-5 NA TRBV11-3 TGTGCCAGCAGCTTACGGACTAGCGGGGGTGAGACCCAGTACTTC CASSLRTSGGETQYF
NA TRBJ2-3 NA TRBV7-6 TGTGCCAGCAGCTTAGGGGTAGTAGAGGACGGCAAACTTACAGATACGCAGTATTTT CASSLGVVEDGKLTDTQYF
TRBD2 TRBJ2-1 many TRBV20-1 TGCAGTGCTAGAGATCTAGCGGGGGCCAATGAGCAGTTCTTC CSARDLAGANEQFF
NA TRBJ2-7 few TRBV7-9 TGTGCCAGCAGCTTGGCGGGACAGACCTACGAGCAGTACTTC CASSLAGQTYEQYF
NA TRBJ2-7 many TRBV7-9 TGTGCCAGCAGCTTAGCAACCTCCTACGAGCAGTACTTC CASSLATSYEQYF
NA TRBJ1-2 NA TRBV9 TGTGCCAGCAGCGTAGCTACGGGAGGCGGTGGCTACACCTTC CASSVATGGGGYTF
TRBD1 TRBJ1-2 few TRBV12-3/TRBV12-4 TGTGCCAGCAGACCGGACAGGGTAAACGGCTACACCTTC CASRPDRVNGYTF
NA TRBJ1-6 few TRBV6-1 TGTGCCAGCACCGGAGGAGTGTGGCTCGCCCTCCACTTT CASTGGVWLALHF
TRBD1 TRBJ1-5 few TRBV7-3 TGTGCCAGAACAGGGGGCTCGGGGCAGCCCCAGCATTTT CARTGGSGQPQHF
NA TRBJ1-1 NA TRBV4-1 TGCGCCAGCAGCCCCGACAGGAGCGTTCTGAACACTGAAGCTTTCTTT CASSPDRSVLNTEAFF
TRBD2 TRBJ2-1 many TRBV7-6 TGTGCCAGCAGCTTAGATTTAGCGGGAGGGGAAAACAATGAGCAGTTCTTC CASSLDLAGGENNEQFF
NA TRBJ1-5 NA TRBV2 TGTGCCAGCAGTAAGGGGGTAGGACCTCTCAATCAGCCCCAGCATTTT CASSKGVGPLNQPQHF
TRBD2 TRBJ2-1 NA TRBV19 TGTGCCAGTACCCTTAGCGGGATTCCCTACAATGAGCAGTTCTTC CASTLSGIPYNEQFF
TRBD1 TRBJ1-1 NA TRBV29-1 TGCAGCTTAAGGACAGGGATGAACACTGAAGCTTTCTTT CSLRTGMNTEAFF
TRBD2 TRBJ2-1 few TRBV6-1 TGTGCCAGCAGGCCCGGGACTAGCGGGGGGGGCTATGAGCAGTTCTTC CASRPGTSGGGYEQFF
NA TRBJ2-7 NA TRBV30 TGTGCCTGGAGTGCCGGGACCGAGGATTACTCCTACGAGCAGTACTTC CAWSAGTEDYSYEQYF
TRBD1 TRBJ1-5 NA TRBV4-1 TGCGCCAGCAGCCAAGATGGAGGGGGCAGAGTAAATCAGCCCCAGCATTTT CASSQDGGGRVNQPQHF
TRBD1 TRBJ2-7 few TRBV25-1 TGTGCCAGCAGTGACGGGACAGTTGATAGCGAGCAGTACTTC CASSDGTVDSEQYF
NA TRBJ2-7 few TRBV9 TGTGCCAGCAGCGGCGCAGCCCTGTCGAACGAGCAGTACTTC CASSGAALSNEQYF
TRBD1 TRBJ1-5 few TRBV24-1 TGTGCCACCAACAGGGGAAATCAGCCCCAGCATTTT CATNRGNQPQHF
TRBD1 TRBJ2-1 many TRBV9 TGTGCCAGCAGCGAGGGGGCTGAGCAGTTCTTC CASSEGAEQFF
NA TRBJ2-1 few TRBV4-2 TGTGCCAGCAGCCAAGCGACCCTCCCCTACAATGAGCAGTTCTTC CASSQATLPYNEQFF
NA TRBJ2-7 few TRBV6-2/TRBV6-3 TGTGCCAGCAGTTACTCCGCGGGACCGGGAAGCTACGAGCAGTACTTC CASSYSAGPGSYEQYF
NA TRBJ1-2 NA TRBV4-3 TGCGCCAGCAGCCGTCTCGCCCGGGACGTACCTCTGAACTATGGCTACACCTTC CASSRLARDVPLNYGYTF
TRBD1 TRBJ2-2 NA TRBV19 TGTGCCACAAAGGGGACAGGGGGCTTCGGGGAGCTGTTTTTT CATKGTGGFGELFF
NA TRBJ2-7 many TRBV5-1 TGCGCCAGCAGCTTCGAACTTTCCTACGAGCAGTACTTC CASSFELSYEQYF
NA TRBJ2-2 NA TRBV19 TGTGCCAAAGAATTATACAGGACTAACACCGGGGAGCTGTTTTTT CAKELYRTNTGELFF
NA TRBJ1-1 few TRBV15 TGTGCCACCAGCAGAGATCACCAAGGCACTGAAGCTTTCTTT CATSRDHQGTEAFF